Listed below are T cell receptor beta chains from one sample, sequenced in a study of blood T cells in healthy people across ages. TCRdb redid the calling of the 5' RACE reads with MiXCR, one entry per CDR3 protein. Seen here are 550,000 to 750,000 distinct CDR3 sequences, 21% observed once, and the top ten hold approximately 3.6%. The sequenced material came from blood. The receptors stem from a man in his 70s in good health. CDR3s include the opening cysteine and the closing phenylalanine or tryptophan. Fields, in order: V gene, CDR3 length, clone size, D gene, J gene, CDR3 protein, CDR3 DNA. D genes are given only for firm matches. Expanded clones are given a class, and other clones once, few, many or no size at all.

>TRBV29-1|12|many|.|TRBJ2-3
CSVDVSTDTQYF
TGCAGCGTTGACGTTAGCACAGATACGCAGTATTTT
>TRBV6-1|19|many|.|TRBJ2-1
CASSEASVGHPSSYNEQFF
TGTGCCAGCAGTGAAGCGAGTGTCGGACACCCGAGCTCCTACAATGAGCAGTTCTTC
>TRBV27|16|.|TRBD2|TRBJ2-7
CASSLTGTSGTIEQYF
TGTGCCAGCAGTTTAACCGGGACTAGCGGTACCATCGAGCAGTACTTC
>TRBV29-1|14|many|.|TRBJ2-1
CSVEGLGAYNEQFF
TGCAGCGTTGAAGGGCTAGGGGCCTACAATGAGCAGTTCTTC
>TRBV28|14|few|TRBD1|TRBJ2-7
CASSLPGQRYEQYF
TGTGCCAGCAGTTTACCGGGACAGCGATACGAGCAGTACTTC
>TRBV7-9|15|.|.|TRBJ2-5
CASSLPVGSQETQYF
TGTGCCAGCAGCTTACCGGTAGGGTCCCAAGAGACCCAGTACTTC
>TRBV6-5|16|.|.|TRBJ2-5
CASSYSYTFRSETQYF
TGTGCCAGCAGTTACTCATACACTTTCCGCTCAGAGACCCAGTACTTC
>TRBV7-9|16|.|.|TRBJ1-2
CASSLDPGPGNYGYTF
TGTGCCAGCAGCTTAGATCCAGGACCAGGGAACTATGGCTACACCTTC
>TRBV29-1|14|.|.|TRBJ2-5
CSVEVVWSWETQYF
TGCAGCGTTGAAGTGGTCTGGAGCTGGGAGACCCAGTACTTC
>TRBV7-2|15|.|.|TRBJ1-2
CASSSDRMGGYGYTF
TGTGCCAGCAGCTCCGACAGGATGGGAGGATATGGCTACACCTTC
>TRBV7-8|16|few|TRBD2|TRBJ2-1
CASSLALAGTYNEQFF
TGTGCCAGCAGCTTAGCGCTAGCGGGAACCTACAATGAGCAGTTCTTC
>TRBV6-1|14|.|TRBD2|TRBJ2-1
CASSASGRQGEQFF
TGTGCCAGCAGTGCTAGCGGGAGGCAGGGGGAGCAGTTCTTC
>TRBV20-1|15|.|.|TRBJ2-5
CSAYRDSLYQETQYF
TGCAGTGCTTACCGGGACTCACTGTACCAAGAGACCCAGTACTTC
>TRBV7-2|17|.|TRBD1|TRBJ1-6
CASRLPQLPTGGAALHF
TGTGCCAGCAGGCTTCCCCAACTACCAACAGGGGGCGCGGCCCTCCACTTT
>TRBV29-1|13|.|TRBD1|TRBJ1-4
CSARTGFVEKLFF
TGCAGCGCCAGGACAGGTTTTGTTGAAAAACTGTTTTTT
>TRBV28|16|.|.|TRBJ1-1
CASSFVSAVQNTEAFF
TGTGCCAGCAGTTTCGTCTCGGCGGTCCAGAACACCGAAGCTTTCTTT
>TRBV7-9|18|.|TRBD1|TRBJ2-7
CASSFPLPGQGVFSEQYF
TGTGCCAGCAGCTTTCCCCTACCGGGACAGGGGGTTTTTTCCGAGCAGTACTTC
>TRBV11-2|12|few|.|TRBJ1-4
CASSPNQEKLFF
TGTGCCAGCAGCCCAAATCAGGAAAAACTGTTTTTT
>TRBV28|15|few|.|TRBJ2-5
CASRLRTGGGETQYF
TGTGCCAGCAGACTCAGGACTGGAGGTGGGGAGACCCAGTACTTC
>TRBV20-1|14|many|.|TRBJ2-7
CSARDPGTLYEQYF
TGCAGTGCTAGAGATCCCGGGACTCTCTACGAGCAGTACTTC
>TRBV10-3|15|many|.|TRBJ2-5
CAIRRTSSSQETQYF
TGTGCCATCAGGAGAACATCTAGCAGTCAAGAGACCCAGTACTTC
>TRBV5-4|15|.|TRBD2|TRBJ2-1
CASSGTSGRYNEQFF
TGTGCCAGCAGCGGGACTAGCGGGAGGTACAATGAGCAGTTCTTC
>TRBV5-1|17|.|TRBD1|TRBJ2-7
CASSLGQGVAPSYEQYF
TGCGCCAGCAGCTTGGGACAGGGGGTGGCGCCCTCCTACGAGCAGTACTTC
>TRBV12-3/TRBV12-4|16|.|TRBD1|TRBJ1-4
CASSRDSLVDGEKLFF
TGTGCCAGCAGCAGGGACAGCCTGGTGGATGGTGAAAAACTGTTTTTT
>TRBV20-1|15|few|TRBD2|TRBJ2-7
CSATGVAGAGHEQYF
TGCAGTGCCACAGGGGTAGCGGGAGCAGGCCACGAGCAGTACTTC
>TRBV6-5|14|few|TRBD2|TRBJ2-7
CASSKTSRLNEQYF
TGTGCCAGCAGTAAGACTAGCCGGTTGAACGAGCAGTACTTC
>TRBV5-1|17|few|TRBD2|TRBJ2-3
CASNPSASGRGEDTQYF
TGCGCCAGCAACCCCTCAGCTAGCGGGAGGGGGGAAGATACGCAGTATTTT
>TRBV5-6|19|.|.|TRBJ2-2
CASSPDRENWASETGELFF
TGTGCCAGCAGCCCCGACAGGGAAAATTGGGCTAGCGAGACCGGGGAGCTGTTTTTT
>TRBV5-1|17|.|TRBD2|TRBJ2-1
CASSLGLAGGHYNEQFF
TGCGCCAGCAGCTTAGGACTAGCGGGAGGACACTACAATGAGCAGTTCTTC
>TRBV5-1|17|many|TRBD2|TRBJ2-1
CASSSGRLALPYNEQFF
TGCGCCAGCAGCTCCGGGCGACTAGCCCTGCCCTACAATGAGCAGTTCTTC
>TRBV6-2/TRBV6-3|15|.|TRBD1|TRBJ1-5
CASSGTGASTDTQHF
TGTGCCAGCAGTGGAACAGGGGCCAGCACAGATACGCAGCATTTT
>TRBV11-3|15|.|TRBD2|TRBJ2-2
CASSSGTSVTGELFF
TGTGCCAGCAGCTCGGGGACTAGCGTGACCGGGGAGCTGTTTTTT
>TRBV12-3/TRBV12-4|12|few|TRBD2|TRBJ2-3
CASSPGLGVQYF
TGTGCCAGCAGTCCGGGACTAGGAGTGCAGTATTTT
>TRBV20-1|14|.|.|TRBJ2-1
CSAGGRLDHNEQFF
TGCAGTGCTGGGGGCCGGCTAGATCACAATGAGCAGTTCTTC
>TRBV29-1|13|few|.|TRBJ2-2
CSVGSKVGVELFF
TGCAGCGTTGGATCTAAAGTAGGGGTGGAGCTGTTTTTT
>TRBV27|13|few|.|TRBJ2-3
CASSRTSTDTQYF
TGTGCCAGCAGTCGGACTAGCACAGATACGCAGTATTTT
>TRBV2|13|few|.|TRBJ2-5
CASSEEQGQTQYF
TGTGCCAGCAGTGAAGAGCAGGGCCAGACCCAGTACTTC
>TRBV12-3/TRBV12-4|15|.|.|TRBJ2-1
CASKLSPVGGNEQFF
TGTGCCAGCAAACTAAGCCCAGTCGGGGGCAATGAGCAGTTCTTC
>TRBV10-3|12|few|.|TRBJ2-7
CATRTGTYEQYF
TGTGCCACGAGGACTGGAACCTACGAGCAGTACTTC
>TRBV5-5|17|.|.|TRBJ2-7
CASSYSAGAGHSYEQYF
TGTGCCAGCAGCTACTCCGCAGGGGCGGGCCACTCCTACGAGCAGTACTTC
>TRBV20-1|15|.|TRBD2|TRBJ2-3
CSASVTSGGTDTQYF
TGCAGTGCTAGCGTCACTAGCGGGGGGACAGATACGCAGTATTTT
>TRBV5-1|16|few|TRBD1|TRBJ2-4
CASSPGQGEAKNIQYF
TGCGCCAGCAGCCCGGGACAGGGGGAAGCCAAAAACATTCAGTATTTC
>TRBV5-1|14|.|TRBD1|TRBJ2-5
CASSGGQHQETQYF
TGCGCCAGCAGCGGGGGACAGCACCAAGAGACCCAGTACTTC
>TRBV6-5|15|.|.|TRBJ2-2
CASSYGAGVPGELFF
TGTGCCAGCAGTTACGGGGCAGGGGTCCCCGGGGAGCTGTTTTTT
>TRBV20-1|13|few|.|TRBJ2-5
CSASGTGEKTQYF
TGCAGTGCTAGCGGGACGGGCGAAAAGACCCAGTACTTC
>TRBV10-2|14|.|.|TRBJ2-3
CASAWTAGKDTQYF
TGCGCCAGCGCTTGGACCGCGGGGAAGGATACGCAGTATTTT
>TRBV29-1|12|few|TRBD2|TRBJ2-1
CSPRTSGNEQFF
TGCAGCCCCAGGACTAGCGGCAATGAGCAGTTCTTC
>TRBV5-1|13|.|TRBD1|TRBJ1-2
CASSLGQGYVYTF
TGCGCCAGCAGCTTGGGACAGGGATATGTCTACACCTTC
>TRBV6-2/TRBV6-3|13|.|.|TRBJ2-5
CASRLQGQETQYF
TGTGCCAGCAGGCTCCAGGGACAAGAGACCCAGTACTTC
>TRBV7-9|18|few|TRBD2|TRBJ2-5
CASTLKSWREDKSETQYF
TGTGCCAGCACTTTGAAATCTTGGCGGGAGGATAAGAGCGAGACCCAGTACTTC
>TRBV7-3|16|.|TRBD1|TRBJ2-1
CASSSQGATSYNEQFF
TGTGCCAGCAGTTCACAGGGGGCGACCTCCTACAATGAGCAGTTCTTC
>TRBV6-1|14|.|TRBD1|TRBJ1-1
CASSLDRGQTEAFF
TGTGCCAGCAGCTTGGACAGGGGGCAAACTGAAGCTTTCTTT
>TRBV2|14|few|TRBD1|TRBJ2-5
CASSEDRVQETQYF
TGTGCCAGCAGTGAGGACAGGGTACAAGAGACCCAGTACTTC
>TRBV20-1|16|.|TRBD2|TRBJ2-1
CSLSLLSSGSPGEQFF
TGCAGCCTATCCCTTCTTTCTAGCGGGAGTCCCGGGGAGCAGTTCTTC
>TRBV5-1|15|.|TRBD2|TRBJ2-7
CASSLLAGAAGEQYF
TGCGCCAGCAGCTTACTAGCGGGAGCCGCTGGCGAGCAGTACTTC
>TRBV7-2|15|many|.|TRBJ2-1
CASSLGGTARNEQFF
TGTGCCAGCAGCTTAGGTGGGACGGCCCGTAATGAGCAGTTCTTC
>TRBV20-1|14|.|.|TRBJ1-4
CSATLIQGNEKLFF
TGCAGTGCTACCCTTATCCAGGGTAATGAAAAACTGTTTTTT
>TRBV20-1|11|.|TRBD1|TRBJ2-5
CSADRGETQYF
TGCAGTGCTGACAGGGGCGAGACCCAGTACTTC
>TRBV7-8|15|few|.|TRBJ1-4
CASSFTRGRDEKLFF
TGTGCCAGCAGCTTTACTAGGGGCAGGGATGAAAAACTGTTTTTT